The 22 T cell receptor beta chains below come from one sample, sequenced in a study of cytomegalovirus exposure and HLA in healthy donors. Primers included in the PCR were 60 Vbeta and 13 Jbeta primers. Here immunoSEQ multiplex PCR was the method, and the copy in TCRdb shows in-frame clones only, minus some. Of under 150,000 clones listed, about 78% are singletons. The specimen sequenced was PBMCs. These receptors were collected from a woman in her thirties in good health and CMV-seropositive.

The rearrangement links TRBV7-3 to TRBJ2-7, with 9 bases lining up with TRBD2. Losses at the gene ends were 2 bases for V and 2 bases for J; bases not matched to a gene: 4. Germline V gene sequence: CDR1 SGHTA, CDR2 FQGTGA. The CDR3 is 15 amino acids. The CDR3 region is CASSLAAGGTYEQYF. CDR3 bases: TGTGCCAGCAGCTTAGCGGCGGGAGGGACCTACGAGCAGTACTTC.

The V call is TRBV10-3, the J call TRBJ1-5; a possible D gene is TRBD1 (6 bases). The length of the CDR3 is 18 residues. Germline values: CDR1 ENHRY, CDR2 SYGVKD. V was trimmed by 2 bases and J by 3 bases, leaving 20 bases between them. The CDR3 coding sequence is TGTGCCATCAGTGAGAGTTACCCGAGGGGGGACTACAATCAGCCCCAGCATTTT. It is translated as CAISESYPRGDYNQPQHF.

The chain couples TRBV10-3 to TRBJ1-5; no reliable D call. Germline V lookup: CDR1 ENHRY, CDR2 SYGVKD. The CDR3 has 16 amino acids. Trimming stripped 3 bases from V and 4 bases from J, with 16 bases between. CDR3 nucleotide sequence: TGTGCCATCAGTGAAAAGTCGGCTCTAGTTAATCAGCCCCAGCATTTT. This translates into CAISEKSALVNQPQHF.

Only a few counts were recorded for this clone. Other DNA sequences of this sample code for an identical CDR3. CDR3 sequence: CASSYSTPRSGDGYTF. The CDR3 DNA is TGTGCCAGCAGTTACTCAACACCACGCTCTGGAGATGGCTACACCTTC. The V call is TRBV6-5, the J call TRBJ1-2; D gene uncertain. Per germline, CDR1 MNHEY and CDR2 SVGAGI. The CDR3 extends over 16 amino acids. The V end lost 0 bases, the J end lost 6 bases, and 17 bases lay between the germline ends.

This chain joins TRBV6-1 and TRBJ1-5; TRBD1 might be the D (6 bases). Germline V gene data show CDR1 as MNHNS and CDR2 as SASEGT. Deletions cut 2 bases from V and 6 bases from J, with 11 bases between. The CDR3 is made up of 14 amino acids. CDR3 nucleotide sequence: TGTGCCAGCAGTGAAATGGGGGCTTTTCAGCCCCAGCATTTT. Its translation is CASSEMGAFQPQHF.

The V and J genes are TRBV19 and TRBJ1-5; 7 nucleotides agree with TRBD1. V lost 10 bases, J lost 2 bases, and 11 bases stayed unmatched. Germline CDR1 reads LNHDA; CDR2 reads SQIVND (reference sequence). There are 15 residues in the CDR3. Here the CDR3 DNA reads TGTGCCACCGGGGGACAGTTTAGGGGCAATCAGCCCCAGCATTTT. Protein: CATGGQFRGNQPQHF.

The rearrangement uses TRBV6-5 and TRBJ1-2; no firm D call. The V and J ends lost 2 bases and 8 bases respectively, with 15 bases between them. The CDR3 contains 14 residues. CDR1 and CDR2 (germline): MNHEY, SVGAGI. DNA for the CDR3: TGTGCCAGCAGTTACCTCGGGGTAACGGCGGGCTACACCTTC. Protein: CASSYLGVTAGYTF.

The chain's CDR3 is CASSQPKQGSTEAFF. CDR3 coding DNA: TGTGCCAGCAGTCAGCCGAAACAGGGGAGCACTGAAGCTTTCTTT. The chain uses TRBV6-5 and TRBJ1-1; TRBD1 matches 7 bases. The CDR3 runs to 15 residues. Germline CDR1 and CDR2: MNHEY and SVGAGI. Germline trimming cut 5 bases from V and 4 bases from J; bases unmatched to any gene: 10.

The genes are TRBV4-2 and TRBJ1-2, with a tentative D call TRBD1 (5 bases). The CDR3 contains 16 residues. CDR1 is LGHNA, CDR2 YNFKEQ, per germline. The germline V and J ends were trimmed by 4 bases and 8 bases, with 23 bases remaining between them. CDR3 bases: TGTGCCAGCAGCCCAAGGACGGGAGAGGGGATCTACGGCTACACCTTC. The encoded protein is CASSPRTGEGIYGYTF.

The chain joins TRBV4-1 to TRBJ2-7; the D gene is possibly TRBD2 (5 bases). The CDR3 is 15 amino acids. Germline-derived CDR1 and CDR2 are MGHRA and YSYEKL. Deletions cut 4 bases from V and 2 bases from J, with 15 bases between. This chain's CDR3 is CASSPDSSIAYEQYF. The CDR3 bases are TGCGCCAGCAGCCCGGACTCTAGTATTGCCTACGAGCAGTACTTC.

J is TRBJ1-3 and V is TRBV6-5; 8 positions match TRBD1. The CDR3 is 14 residues long. The J segment lost 0 bases and the V segment lost 8 bases, leaving 3 bases of the junction unmatched. Germline V lookup: CDR1 MNHEY, CDR2 SVGAGI. CDR3 in amino acids: CASQGAGSGNTIYF. CDR3 DNA sequence: TGTGCCAGCCAGGGGGCGGGCTCTGGAAACACCATATATTTT.

CDR3 loop: CASTSTGYNSEAFF. In DNA form, the CDR3 reads TGTGCCAGCACTTCCACAGGGTATAACTCTGAAGCTTTCTTT. The chain employs TRBV6-6 and TRBJ1-1, with D perhaps TRBD1 (6 bases). The CDR3 has 14 amino acids. V shed 7 bases and J shed 6 bases, with 18 bases lying between them. Germline CDR1 is MNHNY and CDR2 is SVGAGI (reference sequence).

This clone was picked up a small number of times. The rearrangement joins TRBV7-8 to TRBJ1-1; 8 bases are a match to TRBD1. The CDR3 is made up of 16 amino acids. Trimming took 0 bases from V and 0 from J; bases not matched to a gene: 3. Germline CDR1 reads SGHVS; CDR2 reads FQNEAQ. The CDR3: CASSLAPTGVNTEAFF. The CDR3 region has the DNA TGTGCCAGCAGCTTAGCTCCGACAGGGGTGAACACTGAAGCTTTCTTT.

The chain links TRBV27 to TRBJ1-4, with 9 nucleotides matching TRBD1. CDR3 length: 15 amino acids. CDR1 is MNHEY, CDR2 SMNVEV, per germline (reference sequence). Unmatched junction bases numbered 8, after V lost 2 bases and J lost 10 bases. The chain's CDR3 is CASSLAGTGLLKLFF. The CDR3 DNA reads as TGTGCCAGCAGTTTAGCCGGGACAGGGTTGCTAAAACTGTTTTTT.

This clone turned up a few times. This sequence joins TRBV4-2 and TRBJ1-4; D perhaps matches TRBD1 (6 bases). The V end lost 3 bases, the J end lost 8 bases, and 19 bases lay between the germline ends. CDR3 size: 16 residues. Germline CDR1 and CDR2: LGHNA and YNFKEQ. CDR3 in DNA: TGTGCCAGCAGCCAGAACTCCGCGGGGGGCGGCGAAAAACTGTTTTTT. It specifies CASSQNSAGGGEKLFF.

The chain carries TRBV6-5 and TRBJ1-1; perhaps TRBD1 as D (5 bases). Per the germline V gene, CDR1 is MNHEY and CDR2 is SVGAGI. Trimming took off 8 bases at V and 2 bases at J, with 15 bases between the two ends. CDR3 length: 14 amino acids. For the CDR3, the DNA is TGTGCCAGCGGCTCGTGGGGGGGAAACACTGAAGCTTTCTTT. Translating it yields CASGSWGGNTEAFF.

The chain combines TRBV7-6 with TRBJ2-5; 9 bases fit TRBD2. V lost 3 bases to trimming and J lost 4 bases; unmatched junction nucleotides: 9. Germline assignment: CDR1 SGHVS and CDR2 FNYEAQ. CDR3 length equals 16 residues. Here the CDR3 reads CASSFYVAGAGETQYF. The CDR3 DNA sequence: TGTGCCAGCAGCTTTTACGTAGCGGGAGCGGGAGAGACCCAGTACTTC. Filled out from reference TRBV7-6 and TRBJ2-5, the complete variable domain reads GAGVSQSPRYKVTKRGQDVALRCDPISGHVSLYWYRQALGQGPEFLTYFNYEAQQDKSGLPNDRFSAERPEGSISTLTIQRTEQRDSAMYRCASSFYVAGAGETQYFGPGTRLLVL.

The chain joins TRBV19 to TRBJ2-7; D unclear. There are 13 residues in the CDR3. V was pared by 4 bases and J by 2 bases, with 9 bases between. The germline CDR1 and CDR2 sequences are LNHDA and SQIVND (reference sequence). CDR3 DNA sequence: TGTGCCAGTAGTAGCGGCCGGGCCTACGAGCAGTACTTC. This encodes CASSSGRAYEQYF.

Written as DNA, the CDR3 is TGCGCCAGCAGCTTTGACAGGCTGAACACTGAAGCTTTCTTT. Translated, it gives CASSFDRLNTEAFF. The gene calls are TRBV5-1 and TRBJ1-1, with a weak D call TRBD1 (6 bases). In germline, CDR1 is SGHRS, CDR2 YFSETQ. V lost 2 bases and J 0 bases, leaving 8 bases between the germline ends. The CDR3 spans 14 residues.

The chain recombines TRBV7-9 with TRBJ1-1; D is perhaps TRBD1 (5 bases). Germline V CDR1 and CDR2: SEHNR, FQNEAQ (reference sequence). The CDR3 runs to 14 residues. V shed 8 bases and J shed 3 bases, with 16 bases lying between them. The CDR3 spells CASDTLGLHTEAFF. The CDR3 nucleotides read TGTGCCAGCGACACCCTGGGACTCCACACTGAAGCTTTCTTT.

This clone was seen only a few times. The chain is built from TRBV18 and TRBJ1-3; D is uncertain. CDR3 length equals 14 residues. Trimming took 3 bases from V and 4 from J, leaving 10 bases between them. Germline CDR1 and CDR2: KGHSH and LQKENI. The CDR3 bases are TGTGCCAGCTCACCCGGAGCAGCCGGAAACACCATATATTTT. It encodes CASSPGAAGNTIYF.

The V gene is TRBV6-1, the J gene TRBJ2-7; TRBD1 might be the D (6 bases). Per the germline V gene, CDR1 is MNHNS and CDR2 is SASEGT. This CDR3 region has 15 residues. Between the trimmed V and J ends, which lost 1 base and 3 bases, there was a span of 13 bases. Written as DNA, the CDR3 is TGTGCCAGCAGTGAAGGGGCAGGGGATTACTACGAGCAGTACTTC. This gives the protein CASSEGAGDYYEQYF.